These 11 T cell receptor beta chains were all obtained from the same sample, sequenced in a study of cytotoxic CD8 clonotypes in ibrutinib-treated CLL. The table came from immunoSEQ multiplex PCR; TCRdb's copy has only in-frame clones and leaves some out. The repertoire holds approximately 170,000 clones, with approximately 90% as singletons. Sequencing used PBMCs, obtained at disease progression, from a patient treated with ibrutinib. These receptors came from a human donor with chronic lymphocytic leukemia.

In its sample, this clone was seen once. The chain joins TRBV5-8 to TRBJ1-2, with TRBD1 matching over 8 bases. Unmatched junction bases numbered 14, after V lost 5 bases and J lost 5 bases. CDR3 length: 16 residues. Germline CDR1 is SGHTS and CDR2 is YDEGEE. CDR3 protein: CASSLGGTGGSYGYTF. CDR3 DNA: TGTGCCAGCAGTCTGGGGGGTACAGGGGGATCATATGGCTACACCTTC.

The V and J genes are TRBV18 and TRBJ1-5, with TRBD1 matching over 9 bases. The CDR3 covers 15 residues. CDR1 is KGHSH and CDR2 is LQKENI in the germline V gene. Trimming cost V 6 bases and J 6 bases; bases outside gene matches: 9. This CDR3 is CASSRDRDRGQPQHF. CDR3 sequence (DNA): TGTGCCAGCTCGCGGGACAGGGACAGAGGTCAGCCCCAGCATTTT.

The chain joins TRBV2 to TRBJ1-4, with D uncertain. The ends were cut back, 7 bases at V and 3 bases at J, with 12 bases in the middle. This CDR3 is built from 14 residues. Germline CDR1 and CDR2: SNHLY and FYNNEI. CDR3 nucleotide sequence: TGTGCCAGCACTCGCGAGTCGGCTAATGAAAAACTGTTTTTT. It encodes CASTRESANEKLFF.

The CDR3 region has the DNA TGTGCCAGCAGCAAATACGAGTCGGCCAGCCGGGACAGGGGGCGCGATGGAAGCAATCAGCCCCAGCATTTT. It codes for CASSKYESASRDRGRDGSNQPQHF. V is TRBV21-1 and J is TRBJ1-5; the DNA was not used to check the table's D call, TRBD1. TRBV21-1 is classified as a pseudogene. The CDR3 spans 24 residues.

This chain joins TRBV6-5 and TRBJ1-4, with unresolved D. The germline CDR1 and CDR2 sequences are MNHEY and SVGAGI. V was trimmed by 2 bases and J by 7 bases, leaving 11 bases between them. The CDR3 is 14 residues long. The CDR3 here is CASSYGRGVEKLFF. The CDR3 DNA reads TGTGCCAGCAGTTACGGACGGGGAGTTGAAAAACTGTTTTTT.

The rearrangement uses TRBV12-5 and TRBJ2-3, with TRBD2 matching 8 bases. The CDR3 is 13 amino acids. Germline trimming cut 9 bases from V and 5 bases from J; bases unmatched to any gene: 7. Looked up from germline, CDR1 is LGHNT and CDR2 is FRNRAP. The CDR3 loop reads CASGASGLDTQYF. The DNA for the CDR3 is TGTGCTAGCGGGGCTAGCGGGCTAGATACGCAGTATTTT.

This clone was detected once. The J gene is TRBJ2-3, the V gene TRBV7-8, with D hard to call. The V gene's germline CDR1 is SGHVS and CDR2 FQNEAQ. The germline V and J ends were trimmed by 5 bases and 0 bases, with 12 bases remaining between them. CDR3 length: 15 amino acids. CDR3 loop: CASSLTAFSTDTQYF. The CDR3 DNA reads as TGTGCCAGCAGCCTTACAGCCTTTAGCACAGATACGCAGTATTTT.

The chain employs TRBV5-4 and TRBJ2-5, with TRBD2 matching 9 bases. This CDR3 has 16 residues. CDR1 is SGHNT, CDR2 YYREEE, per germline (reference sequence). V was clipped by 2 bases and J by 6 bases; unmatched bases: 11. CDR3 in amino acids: CASSFGGRGRVKTQYF. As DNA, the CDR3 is TGTGCCAGCAGCTTCGGGGGGCGCGGGAGGGTAAAGACCCAGTACTTC.

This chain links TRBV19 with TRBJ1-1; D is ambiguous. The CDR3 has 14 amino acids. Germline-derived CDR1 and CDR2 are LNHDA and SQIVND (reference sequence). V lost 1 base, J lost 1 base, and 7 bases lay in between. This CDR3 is CASSIGPPNTEAFF. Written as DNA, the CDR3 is TGTGCCAGTAGTATAGGACCCCCGAACACTGAAGCTTTCTTT.

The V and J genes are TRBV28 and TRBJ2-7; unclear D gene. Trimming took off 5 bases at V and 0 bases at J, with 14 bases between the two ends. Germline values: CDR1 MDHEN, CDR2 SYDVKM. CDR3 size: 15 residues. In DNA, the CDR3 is TGTGCCAGCAGTACCCCACGGAGTTACTCCTACGAGCAGTACTTC. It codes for CASSTPRSYSYEQYF.

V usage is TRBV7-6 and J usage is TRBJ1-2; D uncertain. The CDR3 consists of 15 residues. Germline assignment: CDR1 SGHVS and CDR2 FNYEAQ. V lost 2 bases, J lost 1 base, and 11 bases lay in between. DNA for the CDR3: TGTGCCAGCAGCTTATTGGCCGACGGTAACTATGGCTACACCTTC. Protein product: CASSLLADGNYGYTF.